The subject of this entry is one TCR beta chain. The sample comes from a study of blood T cell repertoires in COVID-19. The CDR3 is 14 residues long. V dropped 2 bases and J dropped 6 bases, with 16 bases sitting between them. Per germline, CDR1 GTSNPN and CDR2 SVGIG (reference sequence). Sequenced by immunoSEQ multiplex PCR; TCRdb stores in-frame clones only, minus some. The data hold roughly 57,000 clones, with 65% to 80% observed a single time. The chain is built from TRBV30 and TRBJ1-2; D not certain. This clonotype was sampled from a man aged 65 to 85 with active or convalescent COVID-19. Sequencing was carried out using peripheral blood. The CDR3 reads CAWSLALEEHGYTF. CDR3 DNA sequence: TGTGCCTGGAGTTTGGCCCTAGAGGAACATGGCTACACCTTC.